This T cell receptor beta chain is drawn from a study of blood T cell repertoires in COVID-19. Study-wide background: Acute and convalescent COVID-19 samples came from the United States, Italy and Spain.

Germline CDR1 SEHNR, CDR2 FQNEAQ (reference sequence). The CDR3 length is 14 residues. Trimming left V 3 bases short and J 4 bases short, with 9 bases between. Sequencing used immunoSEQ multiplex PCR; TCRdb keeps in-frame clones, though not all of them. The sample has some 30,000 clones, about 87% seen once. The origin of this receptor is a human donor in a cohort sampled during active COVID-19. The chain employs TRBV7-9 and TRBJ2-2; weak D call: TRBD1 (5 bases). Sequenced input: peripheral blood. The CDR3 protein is CASSFTGSTGELFF. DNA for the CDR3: TGTGCCAGCAGCTTTACAGGAAGCACCGGGGAGCTGTTTTTT.